A single sample is the source of the 20 T cell receptor beta chains below, sequenced in a study of CD8 T cell repertoires and HIV-1 epitope variants. For these receptors, no antigen is known. The repertoire was sequenced with immunoSEQ multiplex PCR; TCRdb's copy has only in-frame clones and lacks some. The table lists some 5,700 clones, approximately 65% of them singletons. The sequencing sample was made of cultured CD8+ T cells derived from PBMCs. All receptors come from a male donor with HIV.

The table lists this clone with a few counts. The chain recombines TRBV28 with TRBJ2-1; 9 bases line up with TRBD2. This CDR3 contains 16 residues. After removal of 4 bases from V and 7 bases from J, the junction contained 11 bases not matched to a gene. Germline-derived CDR1 and CDR2 are MDHEN and SYDVKM. CDR3: CASSSGAGGTWNEQFF. The CDR3 region has the DNA TGTGCCAGCAGTTCAGGAGCGGGAGGTACTTGGAATGAGCAGTTCTTC.

J is TRBJ2-6 and V is TRBV29-1; D unclear. CDR3 size: 16 residues. Trimming shortened V by 2 bases and J by 0 bases, and 11 bases separated the two germline ends. Germline lookup yields CDR1 SQVTM and CDR2 ANQGSEA. This CDR3 reads CSVESYSGSGANVLTF. The CDR3 DNA reads as TGCAGCGTTGAATCGTACAGTGGCTCTGGGGCCAACGTCCTGACTTTC.

J is TRBJ2-1 and V is TRBV11-3; 12 bases are a match to TRBD2. This CDR3 comprises 14 residues. Looked up from germline, CDR1 is SGHNT and CDR2 is YENEEA. Unmatched junction bases numbered 3, after V lost 5 bases and J lost 7 bases. The CDR3 sequence is CASSLAGGTNEQFF. The CDR3 DNA follows: TGTGCCAGCAGCCTAGCGGGGGGGACGAATGAGCAGTTCTTC.

Only a few counts were recorded for this clone. The chain employs TRBV6-5 and TRBJ1-2, with no clear D. This CDR3 region has 13 residues. Germline values: CDR1 MNHEY, CDR2 SVGAGI. With 6 bases removed from V and 3 bases from J, the gap between germline ends came to 11 bases. The chain's CDR3 is CASRPRTDYGYTF. Here the CDR3 DNA reads TGTGCCAGCAGACCGCGGACGGACTATGGCTACACCTTC.

This clone has more than one count but fewer than ten. The chain couples TRBV7-9 to TRBJ2-7, with 8 bases fitting TRBD1. Germline loops: CDR1 SEHNR, CDR2 FQNEAQ (reference sequence). The V segment lost 5 bases and the J segment 5 bases; nucleotides outside the gene matches: 11. The CDR3 has 15 residues. The DNA for the CDR3 is TGTGCCAGCAGCGAGATTCAGGGGGCGATCAACGAGCAGTACTTC. Protein product: CASSEIQGAINEQYF.

V gene TRBV4-1 combines with J gene TRBJ1-5; D is unclear. Germline V gives CDR1 MGHRA, CDR2 YSYEKL. The CDR3 has 14 residues. With 6 bases removed from V and 9 bases from J, the gap between germline ends came to 18 bases. The CDR3 protein is CASSFSRGYGPQHF. In nucleotides, the CDR3 is TGCGCCAGCAGTTTTAGCCGAGGGTATGGGCCCCAGCATTTT.

This chain links TRBV28 with TRBJ1-1; TRBD1 aligns across 11 bases. CDR3 length equals 16 residues. With V trimmed by 5 bases and J by 3 bases, 8 bases remained unmatched. Germline V CDR1 and CDR2: MDHEN, SYDVKM. Here the CDR3 reads CASSPWTGGADTEAFF. The DNA for the CDR3 is TGTGCCAGCAGTCCCTGGACAGGGGGCGCGGACACTGAAGCTTTCTTT.

V is TRBV28 and J is TRBJ2-7, with TRBD1 as a possible D gene (5 bases). V was trimmed by 3 bases and J by 3 bases, leaving 12 bases between them. Germline-derived CDR1 and CDR2 are MDHEN and SYDVKM. The CDR3 extends over 14 amino acids. The CDR3 reads CASSFYRGGYEQYF. In nucleotides, the CDR3 is TGTGCCAGCAGTTTTTATAGGGGCGGCTACGAGCAGTACTTC.

This clone was seen more than once but under ten times. The chain has TRBV4-3 and TRBJ2-7, with 8 bases matching TRBD1. The V and J ends lost 1 base and 0 bases, in that order; junction bases with no gene match: 14. Germline assignment: CDR1 LGHNA and CDR2 YSLEER. The CDR3 loop spans 19 amino acids. In DNA, the CDR3 is TGCGCCAGCAGCCAAGGACTGGACAGGGAGATTCAGTCCTCCTACGAGCAGTACTTC. Residues: CASSQGLDREIQSSYEQYF.

The V gene is TRBV15, the J gene TRBJ1-1; D remains unclear. Germline V lookup: CDR1 LNHNV, CDR2 YYDKDF (reference sequence). Trimming took off 7 bases at V and 2 bases at J, with 11 bases between the two ends. This CDR3 contains 13 residues. CDR3 DNA: TGTGCCACCAACATGTACGGAAACACTGAAGCTTTCTTT. It is translated as CATNMYGNTEAFF.

The chain combines TRBV14 with TRBJ2-3; a possible D gene is TRBD2 (6 bases). In germline, CDR1 is SGHDN, CDR2 FVKESK. The CDR3 sequence is 13 residues long. The ends were cut back, 7 bases at V and 6 bases at J, with 14 bases in the middle. This chain's CDR3 is CASKPRLDDTQYF. The CDR3 DNA is TGTGCCAGCAAGCCAAGACTAGACGATACGCAGTATTTT.

The V call is TRBV4-3, the J call TRBJ1-5; no clear D. Trimming shortened V by 0 bases and J by 4 bases, and 4 bases separated the two germline ends. The CDR3 has 13 residues. Germline CDR1 LGHNA, CDR2 YSLEER. CDR3 protein: CASSQEVNQPQHF. CDR3 DNA: TGCGCCAGCAGCCAAGAGGTGAATCAGCCCCAGCATTTT.

This chain joins TRBV9 and TRBJ1-5, with no clear D. Germline V CDR1 and CDR2: SGDLS, YYNGEE. The CDR3 is 14 amino acids. V was shortened by 0 bases and J by 3 bases, with 7 bases between the two germline ends. CDR3 bases: TGTGCCAGCAGCGTAGGGGCCTACAATCAGCCCCAGCATTTT. It is translated as CASSVGAYNQPQHF. Looking up the rest from reference TRBV9 and TRBJ1-5 gives the full variable domain: DSGVTQTPKHLITATGQRVTLRCSPRSGDLSVYWYQQSLDQGLQFLIQYYNGEERAKGNILERFSAQQFPDLHSELNLSSLELGDSALYFCASSVGAYNQPQHFGDGTRLSIL.

This chain joins TRBV5-6 and TRBJ1-1; a weak D match, TRBD1 (5 bases). V was shortened by 1 base and J by 1 base, with 14 bases between the two germline ends. Germline CDR1 SGHDT, CDR2 YYEEEE. This CDR3 spans 16 amino acids. The CDR3 DNA follows: TGTGCCAGCAGCTTGTTAGCAGGGCCAAGGAACACTGAAGCTTTCTTT. It translates to CASSLLAGPRNTEAFF.

This clone was observed once. V and J are TRBV9 and TRBJ2-5; tentative D call: TRBD2 (6 bases). The DNA end favors TRBJ2-7, so the J call may be wrong. The CDR3 covers 15 residues. CDR1 is SGDLS, CDR2 YYNGEE, per germline. CDR3 amino acids: CASSVETGDDHEQYF. In nucleotides, the CDR3 is TGTGCCAGCAGCGTAGAAACGGGGGACGACCACGAGCAGTACTTC.

The rearrangement uses TRBV30 and TRBJ2-3; 10 nucleotides align to TRBD1. This CDR3 comprises 14 residues. Germline loops: CDR1 GTSNPN, CDR2 SVGIG (reference sequence). The V gene end was trimmed by 5 bases and the J gene end by 2 bases; junction bases not matched to a gene: 4. The CDR3 loop reads CAWAGTGDTDTQYF. CDR3 in DNA: TGTGCCTGGGCCGGGACAGGGGACACAGATACGCAGTATTTT.

The J gene is TRBJ1-2, the V gene TRBV30, with TRBD1 identical over 9 bases. Germline assignment: CDR1 GTSNPN and CDR2 SVGIG (reference sequence). The junction had 13 bases not matched to a gene; V was cut back by 4 bases and J by 7 bases. This CDR3 region has 15 residues. The DNA of the CDR3 is TGTGCCTGGACCGCCCCCACAGGGGGCTTGGTTGGCTACACCTTC. This sequence encodes CAWTAPTGGLVGYTF.

This chain uses TRBV7-9 with TRBJ2-3, with D perhaps TRBD2 (5 bases). Germline loops: CDR1 SEHNR, CDR2 FQNEAQ (reference sequence). The CDR3 runs 15 residues. V shed 0 bases and J shed 2 bases, with 9 bases lying between them. The CDR3 spells CASSLAAGLTDTQYF. The DNA of the CDR3 is TGTGCCAGCAGCTTAGCCGCGGGCCTCACAGATACGCAGTATTTT.

This clone was counted between two and nine times. The J gene is TRBJ2-1, the V gene TRBV5-1; D is uncertain. Trimming pared 0 bases from V and 3 bases from J, leaving 4 bases between. The length of the CDR3 is 13 residues. Germline V gene data show CDR1 as SGHRS and CDR2 as YFSETQ. The CDR3 loop is CASSLGVYNEQFF. CDR3 nucleotides: TGCGCCAGCAGCTTGGGTGTCTACAATGAGCAGTTCTTC.

This sequence joins TRBV9 and TRBJ2-1; 13 positions agree with TRBD2. V trimming: 5 bases; J trimming: 9 bases; junction bases outside the gene matches: 5. This CDR3 contains 14 residues. Per the germline V gene, CDR1 is SGDLS and CDR2 is YYNGEE. DNA of the CDR3: TGTGCCAGCAGGCCGGGACTAGCGGGAACTGAGCAGTTCTTC. Its translation: CASRPGLAGTEQFF.